Following are 17 T cell receptor beta chains from one sample sequenced in a study of blood T cells in healthy people across ages. Through a sample-barcoded 5' primer and a J-beta primer mix, a second PCR was run for roughly 7 to 11 cycles. In TCRdb, the 5' RACE reads were re-called with MiXCR into one record per CDR3 protein. The top ten clones hold 7.9% of a sample with about 1,400,000 distinct CDR3 sequences, around 42% of them seen once. The sequenced material came from blood. Receptors originate from a woman under 30 in good health.

The chain is built from TRBV20-1 and TRBJ1-2, with TRBD1 as a possible D gene (5 bases). The CDR3 is 14 amino acids. Between the trimmed V and J ends, which lost 3 bases and 1 base, there was a span of 12 bases. Germline CDR1 is DFQATT and CDR2 is SNEGSKA (reference sequence). CDR3 loop: CSASAQEFNYGYTF. DNA for the CDR3: TGCAGTGCTAGCGCACAGGAGTTTAACTATGGCTACACCTTC.

Ten or more counts support this clonotype. V and J are TRBV29-1 and TRBJ2-7; 12 bases map to TRBD1. Trimming at V came to 5 bases and at J to 6 bases, leaving 5 bases not matched to a gene. This CDR3 is 13 amino acids long. Germline CDR1 and CDR2: SQVTM and ANQGSEA. The CDR3 reads CSVLGTGGLEQYF. The CDR3 nucleotides are TGCAGCGTTCTCGGGACAGGGGGCCTCGAGCAGTACTTC.

This clonotype was detected only a few times. The chain uses TRBV20-1 and TRBJ2-5; 9 bases agree with TRBD1. Unmatched junction bases numbered 7, after V lost 7 bases and J lost 1 base. This CDR3 has 14 amino acids. CDR1 and CDR2 from the germline V gene are DFQATT and SNEGSKA (reference sequence). The CDR3 is CSEGGQGSQETQYF. The CDR3 bases are TGCAGTGAGGGGGGACAGGGTTCCCAAGAGACCCAGTACTTC.

With regard to this clonotype: Mismatch with germline at one junction end may stem from a read error. The chain uses TRBV5-1 and TRBJ2-1; TRBD2 is a possible D gene (6 bases). Germline V gene sequence: CDR1 SGHRS, CDR2 YFSETQ. The CDR3 has 14 amino acids. The CDR3 DNA reads TGCGCCAGCACCTTGCGGGATCCCTACAATGAGCAGTTCTTC. The encoded protein is CASTLRDPYNEQFF.

This CDR3 is CASRLAGAGSTDTQYF. The CDR3 nucleotides are TGTGCCAGCCGATTGGCAGGGGCGGGCAGCACAGATACGCAGTATTTT. This chain uses TRBV12-3 or TRBV12-4 with TRBJ2-3; tentatively, D is TRBD1 (6 bases). CDR3 length equals 16 residues. V was pared by 8 bases and J by 0 bases, with 18 bases between.

This chain links TRBV20-1 with TRBJ2-1; TRBD2 is a possible D gene (6 bases). Matching the DNA end better, TRBJ2-7 makes the J call doubtful. CDR1 and CDR2 (germline): DFQATT, SNEGSKA (reference sequence). The CDR3 covers 15 residues. CDR3 coding DNA: TGCAGTGCTAGGACCGCGGAGCGGGCCTACAATGAGCAGTACTTC. It encodes CSARTAERAYNEQYF.

This clonotype has just a few counts. V gene TRBV20-1 combines with J gene TRBJ2-5; D remains ambiguous. V gave up 1 base and J gave up 5 bases, with 8 bases separating them. Germline-derived CDR1 and CDR2 are DFQATT and SNEGSKA (reference sequence). This CDR3 is built from 12 residues. The DNA for the CDR3 is TGCAGTGCTAGAGTACATGAGGAGACCCAGTACTTC. Amino acid sequence: CSARVHEETQYF.

In this sample, this clonotype turned up a few times. The rearrangement links TRBV20-1 to TRBJ2-5; no clear D gene. The CDR3 is made up of 14 amino acids. V dropped 4 bases and J dropped 0 bases, with 12 bases sitting between them. CDR1 and CDR2 from the germline V gene are DFQATT and SNEGSKA (reference sequence). The CDR3 DNA is TGCAGTGCTAAGGTCTCTGAGTACCAAGAGACCCAGTACTTC. Amino acids: CSAKVSEYQETQYF.

This chain connects TRBV6-6 to TRBJ2-5; tentatively, D is TRBD1 (7 bases). The V gene lost 4 bases and the J gene lost 12 bases, with 21 bases spanning the gap. CDR3 length: 14 amino acids. Germline values: CDR1 MNHNY, CDR2 SVGAGI (reference sequence). CDR3 residues: CASSSGQAGGGEYF. CDR3 bases: TGTGCCAGCAGTTCAGGACAGGCCGGGGGTGGCGAGTACTTC.

V usage is TRBV3-1 and J usage is TRBJ1-2; D is ambiguous. The V and J ends lost 4 bases and 4 bases respectively, with 16 bases between them. The CDR3 is 15 amino acids. CDR1 and CDR2 (germline): LGHDT, YNNKEL (reference sequence). The CDR3 nucleotides read TGTGCCAGCAGCCCCTTCCCTGCGTTGGGCTATGGCTACACCTTC. Its translation is CASSPFPALGYGYTF. Complete variable domain (other parts from reference TRBV3-1 and TRBJ1-2): DTAVSQTPKYLVTQMGNDKSIKCEQNLGHDTMYWYKQDSKKFLKIMFSYNNKELIINETVPNRFSPKSPDKAHLNLHINSLELGDSAVYFCASSPFPALGYGYTFGSGTRLTVV.

This clonotype was picked up a small number of times. The chain recombines TRBV28 with TRBJ2-7; maybe TRBD1 (5 bases). Germline CDR1 is MDHEN and CDR2 is SYDVKM. The CDR3 has 13 residues. Trimming took off 5 bases at V and 5 bases at J, with 13 bases between the two ends. The CDR3 here is CASSPYRMDEQYF. The CDR3 DNA reads as TGTGCCAGCAGTCCCTACAGGATGGACGAGCAGTACTTC.

The sample holds a few counts of this clonotype. The chain employs TRBV10-3 and TRBJ2-5; a weak D match, TRBD2 (6 bases). Germline V gene sequence: CDR1 ENHRY, CDR2 SYGVKD. There are 12 residues in the CDR3. The V end lost 6 bases, the J end lost 2 bases, and 7 bases lay between the germline ends. The DNA for the CDR3 is TGTGCCATCAGCGGGACTCAAGAGACCCAGTACTTC. It is translated as CAISGTQETQYF.

There are a few counts of this clonotype. The chain links TRBV6-5 to TRBJ1-6, with D hard to call. V shed 4 bases and J shed 6 bases, with 13 bases lying between them. Germline V CDR1 and CDR2: MNHEY, SVGAGI. CDR3 length: 15 residues. The DNA for the CDR3 is TGTGCCAGCAGTTCCGCGGGGAGAGCTAATTCACCCCTCCACTTT. It is translated as CASSSAGRANSPLHF.

The CDR3 is CASSYLRGVWANYGYTF. The CDR3 DNA follows: TGTGCCAGCAGTTACCTACGGGGGGTCTGGGCTAACTATGGCTACACCTTC. The rearrangement links TRBV6-5 to TRBJ1-2; perhaps TRBD1 as D (5 bases). Germline assignment: CDR1 MNHEY and CDR2 SVGAGI. This CDR3 has 17 amino acids. Trimming removed 2 bases from V and 0 bases from J, with 16 bases in between.

This chain uses TRBV11-2 with TRBJ2-3; no clear D gene. Germline CDR1 and CDR2: SGHAT and FQNNGV. The CDR3 covers 14 residues. V was shortened by 4 bases and J by 5 bases, with 13 bases between the two germline ends. CDR3: CASSSLTDGDTQYF. In DNA, the CDR3 is TGTGCCAGCAGCTCGTTGACTGACGGAGATACGCAGTATTTT. The whole variable domain, filled in from reference TRBV11-2 and TRBJ2-3, reads EAGVAQSPRYKIIEKRQSVAFWCNPISGHATLYWYQQILGQGPKLLIQFQNNGVVDDSQLPKDRFSAERLKGVDSTLKIQPAKLEDSAVYLCASSSLTDGDTQYFGPGTRLTVL.

The V and J genes are TRBV29-1 and TRBJ2-7, with 8 bases identical to TRBD1. V shed 5 bases, J shed 5 bases, and the junction held 14 bases outside the gene matches. There are 15 residues in the CDR3. CDR1 and CDR2 from the germline V gene are SQVTM and ANQGSEA. The chain's CDR3 is CSVHPTGAFSDEQYF. CDR3 nucleotides: TGCAGCGTTCACCCGACAGGGGCCTTCTCGGACGAGCAGTACTTC.

This chain joins TRBV20-1 and TRBJ2-7, with 10 bases fitting TRBD1. Germline values: CDR1 DFQATT, CDR2 SNEGSKA (reference sequence). The CDR3 length is 13 residues. Trimming took 4 bases from V and 3 from J; bases not matched to a gene: 3. CDR3 DNA: TGCAGTGCTATGGGACAGGGGTTCTACGAGCAGTACTTC. This gives the protein CSAMGQGFYEQYF.